This TCR beta chain was found in a study of Ad26.COV2.S vaccination and SARS-CoV-2 variants. Germline V gene lookup returns CDR1 MDHEN and CDR2 SYDVKM. Trimming shortened V by 5 bases and J by 3 bases, and 9 bases separated the two germline ends. This CDR3 is built from 13 residues. The treatment denotes: about 20 received Ad26.COV2.S at low or high dose, single or two shots; 5 received placebo; per-sample allocation not given. Sampling occurred on day 63 after the first vaccine or placebo injection. On this clone: This specimen includes other DNA sequences encoding the same CDR3.

Here immunoSEQ multiplex PCR was the method, and the copy in TCRdb shows in-frame clones only, minus some. The table has some 320,000 clones, over 80% seen once. The sequenced sample was peripheral blood, obtained in a trial of Ad26.COV2.S vaccine versus placebo. The rearrangement links TRBV28 to TRBJ2-3; unclear D gene. The clonotype originates from a person aged 18-65 years who received the Ad26.COV2.S COVID-19 vaccine or a placebo. The chain's CDR3 is CASSSLGTDTQYF. CDR3 nucleotide sequence: TGTGCCAGCAGTAGCCTTGGTACAGATACGCAGTATTTT. The variable domain in full, completed from reference TRBV28 and TRBJ2-3, reads DVKVTQSSRYLVKRTGEKVFLECVQDMDHENMFWYRQDPGLGLRLIYFSYDVKMKEKGDIPEGYSVSREKKERFSLILESASTNQTSMYLCASSSLGTDTQYFGPGTRLTVL.